This T cell receptor beta chain was obtained from a study of T cells in Graves' hyperthyroidism and ophthalmopathy. Notes on this clonotype: What it binds is not known.

TCR beta CDR3 regions were amplified from RNA transcripts. The study used the HTBI primer set for a first-round RT-PCR of the TCR CDR3. Each CDR3 protein gets one entry after TCRdb re-called the multiplex PCR reads with MiXCR. The top ten clones hold around 32% of a sample with around 700,000 distinct CDR3 sequences, 35% of them seen once. The CDR3 loop spans 14 amino acids. Germline values: CDR1 SGHTA, CDR2 FQGNSA. V lost 8 bases, J lost 7 bases, and 21 bases lay in between. For the diagnoses, clinical symptoms, serum thyroxine and TRAb, thyroid ultrasound and orbital computed tomography were used. The PBMCs had their origin in 10 ml of fresh peripheral blood. General study results and limits: Blood also held most thyroid clonotypes expanded beyond 0.001. Median prediction lead before ophthalmopathy onset was 5 to 7.5 months with the model.

Sequencing was done on a sample of blood. The chain employs TRBV7-2 and TRBJ2-7; D ambiguous. The receptor's source is a woman in her thirties or forties with Graves' hyperthyroidism. CDR3 in DNA: TGTGCCAGCGGCCAAGATTCCAGACCTGGGGAGCAGTACTTC. Translated: CASGQDSRPGEQYF. The full variable domain, in which reference TRBV7-2 and TRBJ2-7 provide the parts outside the CDR3, is GAGVSQSPSNKVTEKGKDVELRCDPISGHTALYWYRQSLGQGLEFLIYFQGNSAPDKSGLPSDRFSAERTGGSVSTLTIQRTQQEDSAVYLCASGQDSRPGEQYFGPGTRLTVT.